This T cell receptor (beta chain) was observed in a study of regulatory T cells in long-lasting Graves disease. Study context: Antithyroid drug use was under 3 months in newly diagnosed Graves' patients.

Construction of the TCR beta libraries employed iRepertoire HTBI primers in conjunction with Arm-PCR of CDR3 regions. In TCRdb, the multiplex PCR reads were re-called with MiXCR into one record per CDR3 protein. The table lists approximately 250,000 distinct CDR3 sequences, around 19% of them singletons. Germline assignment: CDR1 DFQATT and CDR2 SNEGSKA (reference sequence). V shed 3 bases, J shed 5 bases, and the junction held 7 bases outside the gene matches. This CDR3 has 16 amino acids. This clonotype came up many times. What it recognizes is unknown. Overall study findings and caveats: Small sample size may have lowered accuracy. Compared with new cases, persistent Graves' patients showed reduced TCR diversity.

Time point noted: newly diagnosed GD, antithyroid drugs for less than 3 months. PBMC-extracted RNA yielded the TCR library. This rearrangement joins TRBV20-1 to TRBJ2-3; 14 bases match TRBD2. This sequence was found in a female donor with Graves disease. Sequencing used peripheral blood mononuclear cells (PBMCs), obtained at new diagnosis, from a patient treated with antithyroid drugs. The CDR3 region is CSASPTSGRAGDTQYF. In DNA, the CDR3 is TGCAGTGCTAGCCCGACTAGCGGGAGGGCAGGAGATACGCAGTATTTT.